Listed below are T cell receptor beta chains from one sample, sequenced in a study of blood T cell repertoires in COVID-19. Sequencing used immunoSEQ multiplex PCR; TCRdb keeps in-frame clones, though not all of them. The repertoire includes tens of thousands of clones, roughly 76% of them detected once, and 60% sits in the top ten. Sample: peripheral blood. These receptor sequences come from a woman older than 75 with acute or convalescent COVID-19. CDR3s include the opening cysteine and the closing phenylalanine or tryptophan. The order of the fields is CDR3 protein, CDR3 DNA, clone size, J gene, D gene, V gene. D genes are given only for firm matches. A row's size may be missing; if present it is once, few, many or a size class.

CDR3 protein: CASSLLMTSGGSYEQYF; CDR3 DNA: TGTGCCAGCAGCCTACTTATGACTAGCGGGGGATCCTACGAGCAGTACTTC; clone size: .; J gene: TRBJ2-7; D gene: TRBD2; V gene: TRBV7-2
CDR3 protein: CASSGTGGSTGELFF; CDR3 DNA: TGTGCCAGCAGTGGGACAGGGGGAAGCACCGGGGAGCTGTTTTTT; clone size: .; J gene: TRBJ2-2; D gene: TRBD1; V gene: TRBV2
CDR3 protein: CASSLAFDSTEKLFF; CDR3 DNA: TGTGCCAGCAGCTTGGCCTTTGACAGTACTGAAAAACTGTTTTTT; clone size: .; J gene: TRBJ1-4; D gene: .; V gene: TRBV5-6
CDR3 protein: CASSLAGAAFF; CDR3 DNA: TGTGCCAGCAGCTTGGCAGGGGCAGCTTTCTTT; clone size: .; J gene: TRBJ1-1; D gene: .; V gene: TRBV5-6
CDR3 protein: CASSQSWGLAGHQETQYF; CDR3 DNA: TGTGCCAGCAGCCAATCCTGGGGACTAGCGGGACATCAAGAGACCCAGTACTTC; clone size: .; J gene: TRBJ2-5; D gene: TRBD2; V gene: TRBV14
CDR3 protein: CASRPQGGGTEAFF; CDR3 DNA: TGTGCCAGCAGGCCCCAGGGGGGTGGCACTGAAGCTTTCTTT; clone size: .; J gene: TRBJ1-1; D gene: TRBD1; V gene: TRBV3-1/TRBV3-2
CDR3 protein: CAWSVLGEVGEKLFF; CDR3 DNA: TGTGCCTGGAGTGTACTCGGGGAGGTGGGTGAAAAACTGTTTTTT; clone size: few; J gene: TRBJ1-4; D gene: .; V gene: TRBV30
CDR3 protein: CASSSPEVNYGYTF; CDR3 DNA: TGTGCCAGCAGTTCCCCGGAGGTTAACTATGGCTACACCTTC; clone size: .; J gene: TRBJ1-2; D gene: .; V gene: TRBV6-1
CDR3 protein: CASSPKGSGREQYF; CDR3 DNA: TGTGCCAGCAGCCCGAAGGGTAGCGGTCGGGAGCAGTACTTC; clone size: .; J gene: TRBJ2-7; D gene: .; V gene: TRBV6-5
CDR3 protein: CASSYQGGAYNEQFF; CDR3 DNA: TGTGCCAGCAGTTACCAGGGAGGCGCCTACAATGAGCAGTTCTTC; clone size: .; J gene: TRBJ2-1; D gene: .; V gene: TRBV6-2/TRBV6-3
CDR3 protein: CASNEDRGAPLHF; CDR3 DNA: TGTGCCAGTAATGAGGACAGGGGTGCACCCCTCCACTTT; clone size: once; J gene: TRBJ1-6; D gene: TRBD1; V gene: TRBV19
CDR3 protein: CASSPMGGLGANVLTF; CDR3 DNA: TGTGCCAGTAGTCCCATGGGAGGGTTAGGGGCCAACGTCCTGACTTTC; clone size: .; J gene: TRBJ2-6; D gene: TRBD2; V gene: TRBV19
CDR3 protein: CASALGTGNQPQHF; CDR3 DNA: TGTGCCAGCGCCCTAGGAACGGGCAATCAGCCCCAGCATTTT; clone size: .; J gene: TRBJ1-5; D gene: .; V gene: TRBV5-6
CDR3 protein: CASSPGQRTNEKLFF; CDR3 DNA: TGTGCTAGCAGTCCCGGACAGAGAACTAATGAAAAACTGTTTTTT; clone size: .; J gene: TRBJ1-4; D gene: .; V gene: TRBV7-7
CDR3 protein: CASSPWGGTGGGNTIYF; CDR3 DNA: TGTGCCAGCAGCCCTTGGGGGGGAACAGGGGGAGGAAACACCATATATTTT; clone size: .; J gene: TRBJ1-3; D gene: TRBD1; V gene: TRBV9
CDR3 protein: CASSSGTGGNYGYTF; CDR3 DNA: TGTGCCAGCAGCTCCGGGACAGGGGGGAACTATGGCTACACCTTC; clone size: once; J gene: TRBJ1-2; D gene: TRBD1; V gene: TRBV5-5
CDR3 protein: CASSRQMNTEAFF; CDR3 DNA: TGTGCCAGCAGCCGACAGATGAACACTGAAGCTTTCTTT; clone size: .; J gene: TRBJ1-1; D gene: .; V gene: TRBV3-1/TRBV3-2
CDR3 protein: CASSQVVGLSEKLFF; CDR3 DNA: TGCGCCAGCAGCCAAGTCGTTGGGCTTTCTGAAAAACTGTTTTTT; clone size: .; J gene: TRBJ1-4; D gene: .; V gene: TRBV4-1
CDR3 protein: CASSIYNSGNTIYF; CDR3 DNA: TGTGCCAGTAGTATATATAACTCTGGAAACACCATATATTTT; clone size: .; J gene: TRBJ1-3; D gene: .; V gene: TRBV19
CDR3 protein: CASSLYDTGELFF; CDR3 DNA: TGTGCCAGCAGCTTATATGACACCGGGGAGCTGTTTTTT; clone size: .; J gene: TRBJ2-2; D gene: .; V gene: TRBV7-6
CDR3 protein: CASSPLGTGVSYEQYF; CDR3 DNA: TGTGCCAGCAGTCCCCTCGGGACAGGGGTCTCCTACGAGCAGTACTTC; clone size: .; J gene: TRBJ2-7; D gene: TRBD1; V gene: TRBV6-6
CDR3 protein: CASRPFPDRRYNEQFF; CDR3 DNA: TGTGCCAGCAGGCCTTTTCCGGACAGGAGATACAATGAGCAGTTCTTC; clone size: .; J gene: TRBJ2-1; D gene: TRBD1; V gene: TRBV7-9
CDR3 protein: CAWRTGGYGYTF; CDR3 DNA: TGTGCCTGGAGGACAGGGGGATATGGCTACACCTTC; clone size: .; J gene: TRBJ1-2; D gene: TRBD1; V gene: TRBV30
CDR3 protein: CASSEDRGRYNEQFF; CDR3 DNA: TGTGCCAGTAGCGAGGACAGGGGGCGCTACAATGAGCAGTTCTTC; clone size: .; J gene: TRBJ2-1; D gene: TRBD1; V gene: TRBV19
CDR3 protein: CASSELGGGLGKLFF; CDR3 DNA: TGTGCCAGCAGTGAATTGGGGGGGGGCTTAGGGAAACTGTTTTTT; clone size: .; J gene: TRBJ1-4; D gene: .; V gene: TRBV25-1
CDR3 protein: CASSQELAGAKNIQYF; CDR3 DNA: TGTGCCAGCAGCCAAGAACTAGCGGGAGCCAAAAACATTCAGTACTTC; clone size: .; J gene: TRBJ2-4; D gene: TRBD2; V gene: TRBV4-2
CDR3 protein: CASSPLRQGASPLHF; CDR3 DNA: TGTGCCAGCAGCCCCCTCAGACAGGGGGCTTCACCCCTCCACTTT; clone size: once; J gene: TRBJ1-6; D gene: TRBD1; V gene: TRBV7-8
CDR3 protein: CAISELQGTQYF; CDR3 DNA: TGTGCCATCAGTGAGCTACAGGGTACGCAGTATTTT; clone size: .; J gene: TRBJ2-3; D gene: .; V gene: TRBV10-3
CDR3 protein: CSVETGQPSPGDPNYGYTF; CDR3 DNA: TGCAGCGTTGAGACGGGACAGCCTAGTCCCGGGGACCCGAACTATGGCTACACCTTC; clone size: .; J gene: TRBJ1-2; D gene: TRBD1; V gene: TRBV29-1